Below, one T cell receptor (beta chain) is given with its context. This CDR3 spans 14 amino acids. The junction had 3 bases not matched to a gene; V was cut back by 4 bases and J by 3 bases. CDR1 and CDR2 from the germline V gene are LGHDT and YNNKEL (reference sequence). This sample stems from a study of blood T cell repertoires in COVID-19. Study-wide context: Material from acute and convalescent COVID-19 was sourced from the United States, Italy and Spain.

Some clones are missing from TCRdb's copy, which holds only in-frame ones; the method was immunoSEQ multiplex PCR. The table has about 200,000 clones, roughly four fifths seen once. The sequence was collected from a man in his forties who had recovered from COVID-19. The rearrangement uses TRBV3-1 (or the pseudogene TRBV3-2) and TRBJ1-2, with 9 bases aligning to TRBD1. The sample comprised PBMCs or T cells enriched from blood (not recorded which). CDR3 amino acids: CASSLWDRDYGYTF. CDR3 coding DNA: TGTGCCAGCAGCCTATGGGACAGGGACTATGGCTACACCTTC.